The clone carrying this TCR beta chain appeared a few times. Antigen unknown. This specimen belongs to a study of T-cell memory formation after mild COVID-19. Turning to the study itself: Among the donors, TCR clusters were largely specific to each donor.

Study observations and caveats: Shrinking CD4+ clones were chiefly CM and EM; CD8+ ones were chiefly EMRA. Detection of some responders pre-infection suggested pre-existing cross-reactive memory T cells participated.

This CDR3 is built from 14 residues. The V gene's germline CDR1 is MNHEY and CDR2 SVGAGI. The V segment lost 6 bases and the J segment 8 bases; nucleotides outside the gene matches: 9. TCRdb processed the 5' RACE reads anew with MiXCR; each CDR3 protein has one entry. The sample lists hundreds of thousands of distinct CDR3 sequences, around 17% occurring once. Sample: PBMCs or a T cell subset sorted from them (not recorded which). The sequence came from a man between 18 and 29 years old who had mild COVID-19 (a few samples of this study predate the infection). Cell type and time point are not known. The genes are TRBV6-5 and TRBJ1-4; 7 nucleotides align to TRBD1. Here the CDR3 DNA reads TGTGCCAGCAGCGCGACAGGGAGGAGGGAAAAACTGTTTTTT. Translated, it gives CASSATGRREKLFF.